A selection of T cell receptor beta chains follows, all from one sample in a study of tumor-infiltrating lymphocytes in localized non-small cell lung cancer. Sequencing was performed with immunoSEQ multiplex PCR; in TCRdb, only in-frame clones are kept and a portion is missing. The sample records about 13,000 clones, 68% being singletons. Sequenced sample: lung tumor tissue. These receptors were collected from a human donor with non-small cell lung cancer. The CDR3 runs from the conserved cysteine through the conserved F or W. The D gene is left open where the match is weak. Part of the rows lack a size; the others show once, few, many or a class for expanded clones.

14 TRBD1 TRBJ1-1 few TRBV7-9 TGTGCCAGCAGCCTCGGACAGGAGTCCACTGAAGCTTTCTTT CASSLGQESTEAFF
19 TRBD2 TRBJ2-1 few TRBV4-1 TGCGCCAGCAGCCATCCAGGACTAGCGGGGGGGCCTAATCAGGATGAGCAGTTCTTC CASSHPGLAGGPNQDEQFF
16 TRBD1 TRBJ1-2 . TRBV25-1 TGTGCCAGCAGTGACCCCGGGACAGGGGGTATCTATGGCTACACCTTC CASSDPGTGGIYGYTF
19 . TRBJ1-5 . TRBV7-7 TGTGCCAGCAGCTTTTTTGGATCTTTCTTCCTTACCCCCAATCAGCCCCAGCATTTT CASSFFGSFFLTPNQPQHF
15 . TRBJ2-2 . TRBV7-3 TGTGCCAGCAGCTCCCGGGGACATATCACCGGGGAGCTGTTTTTT CASSSRGHITGELFF
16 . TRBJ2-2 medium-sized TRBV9 TGTGCCAGCAGCTCCCAGGCGGGCCCGAACACCGGGGAGCTGTTTTTT CASSSQAGPNTGELFF
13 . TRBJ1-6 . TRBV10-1 TGCGCCAGCAGGGGAGATAAGAATTCACCCCTCCACTTT CASRGDKNSPLHF
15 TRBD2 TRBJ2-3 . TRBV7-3 TGTGCCAGCAGCTTAAGCGGGGGATTCACAGATACGCAGTATTTT CASSLSGGFTDTQYF
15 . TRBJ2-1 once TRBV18 TGTGCCAGCTCACCGTGGGCGGGTCCAGACAATGAGCAGTTCTTC CASSPWAGPDNEQFF
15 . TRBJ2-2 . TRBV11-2 TGTGCCAGCAGCTTAGATGGGACAAGCACCGGGGAGCTGTTTTTT CASSLDGTSTGELFF
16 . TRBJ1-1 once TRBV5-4 TGTGCCAGCAGCTTGGACGGGGGTCAATCAAACACTGAAGCTTTCTTT CASSLDGGQSNTEAFF
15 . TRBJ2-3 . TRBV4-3 TGCGCCAGCAGCCAAGCGTGGACTAGCACAGATACGCAGTATTTT CASSQAWTSTDTQYF
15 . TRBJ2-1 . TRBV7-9 TGTGCCAGCAGCTCGAGTATAGAGTCCTACAATGAGCAGTTCTTC CASSSSIESYNEQFF
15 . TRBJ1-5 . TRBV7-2 TGTGCCAGCAGAGCTTACGAAGGAGTCAATCAGCCCCAGCATTTT CASRAYEGVNQPQHF
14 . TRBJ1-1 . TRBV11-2 TGTGCCAGCAGCCTAGCAGGGGTGAACACTGAAGCTTTCTTT CASSLAGVNTEAFF
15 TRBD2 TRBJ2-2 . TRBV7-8 TGTGCCAGCAGCTTAGGTAGCGGGACTACCGGGGAGCTGTTTTTT CASSLGSGTTGELFF
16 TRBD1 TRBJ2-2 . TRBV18 TGTGCCAGCTCACCCAGTCCCGGGACAGGGGCCGGGGAGCTGTTTTTT CASSPSPGTGAGELFF
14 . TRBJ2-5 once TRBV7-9 TGTGCCAGCAGCTTATCTTCCGTTCTGGAGACCCAGTACTTC CASSLSSVLETQYF
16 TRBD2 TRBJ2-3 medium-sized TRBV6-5 TGTGCCAGCAGTTACTCGGCTAGCGGGGACTCAGATACGCAGTATTTT CASSYSASGDSDTQYF
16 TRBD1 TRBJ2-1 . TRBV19 TGTGCCAGTAGTATAGTGGGACAGGGGACCTACAATGAGCAGTTCTTC CASSIVGQGTYNEQFF
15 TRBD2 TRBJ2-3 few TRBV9 TGTGCCAGCAGCGTAGGGGGTAGCGGGGTGGATACGCAGTATTTT CASSVGGSGVDTQYF
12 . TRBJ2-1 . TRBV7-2 TGTGCCAGCGGGGTAAATATTGGGGAGCAGTTCTTC CASGVNIGEQFF
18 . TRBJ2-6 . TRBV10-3 TGTGCCATCAGCGCCTCCGGGACAACAGTCTCTGGGGCCAACGTCCTGACTTTC CAISASGTTVSGANVLTF
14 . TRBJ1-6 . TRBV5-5 TGTGCCAGCAGCTTGGTGGTCAGCTCCTTCACCCTCCACTTT CASSLVVSSFTLHF
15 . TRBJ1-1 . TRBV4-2 TGTGCCAGCAGCCCCCGGGACCCCGGTGGGACTGAAGCTTTCTTT CASSPRDPGGTEAFF
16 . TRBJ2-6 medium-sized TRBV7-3 TGTGCCAGCAGCTCCCGCCCAGCCTCTGGGGCCAACGTCCTGACTTTC CASSSRPASGANVLTF
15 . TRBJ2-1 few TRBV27 TGTGCCAGCAGTTCTTACAAGGAGCCCTACAATGAGCAGTTCTTC CASSSYKEPYNEQFF
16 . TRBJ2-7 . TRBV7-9 TGTGCCAGCAGCCACACAGGACGGAAAAACTCCTACGAGCAGTACTTC CASSHTGRKNSYEQYF
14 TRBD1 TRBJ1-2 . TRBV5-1 TGCGCCAGCAGCTTTTCAGGGACAGGGGGCGGCTACACCTTC CASSFSGTGGGYTF
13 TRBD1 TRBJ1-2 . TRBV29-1 TGCAGCGTTGAGGCAGGGGGAGACTATGGCTACACCTTC CSVEAGGDYGYTF
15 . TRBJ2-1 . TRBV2 TGTGCCAGCAACCCCGGGTGGCGGGATATCATTGAGCAGTTCTTC CASNPGWRDIIEQFF
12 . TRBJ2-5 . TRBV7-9 TGTGCCAGCAGTTCCGAGGGGGAGACCCAGTACTTC CASSSEGETQYF
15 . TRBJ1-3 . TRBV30 TGTGCCTGGAGTCGCAGGGGTGGAACTGGAAACACCATATATTTT CAWSRRGGTGNTIYF
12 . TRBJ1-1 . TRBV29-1 TGCAGCGTTATCAACATCTTCACTGAAGCTTTCTTT CSVINIFTEAFF
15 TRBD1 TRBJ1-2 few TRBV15 TGTGCCACCAGCAGAGATCAGCTGGCAGGGGGCGGCTACACCTTC CATSRDQLAGGGYTF
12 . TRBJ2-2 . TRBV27 TGTGCCAGCAGCTTGAACGGGGGGGAGCTGTTTTTT CASSLNGGELFF
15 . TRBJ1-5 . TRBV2 TGTGCCAGCAGTGAATGGGGCCTTCCGAATCAGCCCCAGCATTTT CASSEWGLPNQPQHF
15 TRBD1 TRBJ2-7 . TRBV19 TGTGCCAGTAGTAGGGACAGTGGGGGCTCCTACAAGCAGTACTTC CASSRDSGGSYKQYF
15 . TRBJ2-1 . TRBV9 TGTGCCAGCAGCCCCCGGCTAGCGAGCTACAATGAGCAGTTCTTC CASSPRLASYNEQFF
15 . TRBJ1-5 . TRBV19 TGTGCCAGTAGTAACCGGGACACTAGCAATCAGCCCCAGCATTTT CASSNRDTSNQPQHF